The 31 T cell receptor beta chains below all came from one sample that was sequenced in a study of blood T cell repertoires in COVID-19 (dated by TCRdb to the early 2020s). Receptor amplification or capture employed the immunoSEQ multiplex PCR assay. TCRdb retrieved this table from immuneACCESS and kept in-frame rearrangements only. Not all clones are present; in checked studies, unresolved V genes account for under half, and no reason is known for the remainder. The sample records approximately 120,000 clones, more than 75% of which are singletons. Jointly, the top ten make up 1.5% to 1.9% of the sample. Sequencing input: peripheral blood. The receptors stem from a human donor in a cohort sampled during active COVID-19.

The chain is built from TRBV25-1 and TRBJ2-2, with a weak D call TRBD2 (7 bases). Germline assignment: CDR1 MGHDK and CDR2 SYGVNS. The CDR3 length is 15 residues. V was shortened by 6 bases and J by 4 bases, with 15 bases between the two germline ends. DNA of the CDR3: TGTGCCAGCAGGGACGGGGGGCGTGGCACCGGGGAGCTGTTTTTT. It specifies CASRDGGRGTGELFF.

CDR3 amino acids: CASSWTGRTSDTQYF. CDR3 bases: TGTGCCAGCAGCTGGACAGGTCGGACGTCGGATACGCAGTATTTT. The chain employs TRBV5-5 and TRBJ2-3, with 7 positions matching TRBD1. V trimming: 3 bases; J trimming: 6 bases; junction bases outside the gene matches: 10. The CDR3 extends over 15 amino acids. Looked up from germline, CDR1 is SGHKS and CDR2 is YYEKEE (reference sequence).

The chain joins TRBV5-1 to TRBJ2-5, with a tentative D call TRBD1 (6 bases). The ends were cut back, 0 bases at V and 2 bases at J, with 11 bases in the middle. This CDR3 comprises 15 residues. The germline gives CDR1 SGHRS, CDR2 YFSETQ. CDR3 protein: CASSLAVQGQETQYF. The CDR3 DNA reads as TGCGCCAGCAGCTTGGCCGTCCAGGGGCAAGAGACCCAGTACTTC.

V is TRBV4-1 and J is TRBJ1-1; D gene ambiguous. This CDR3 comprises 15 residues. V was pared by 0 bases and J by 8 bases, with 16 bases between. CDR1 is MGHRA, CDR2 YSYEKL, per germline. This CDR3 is CASSQDWRSRGEAFF. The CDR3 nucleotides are TGCGCCAGCAGCCAAGATTGGAGGTCCCGCGGGGAAGCTTTCTTT.

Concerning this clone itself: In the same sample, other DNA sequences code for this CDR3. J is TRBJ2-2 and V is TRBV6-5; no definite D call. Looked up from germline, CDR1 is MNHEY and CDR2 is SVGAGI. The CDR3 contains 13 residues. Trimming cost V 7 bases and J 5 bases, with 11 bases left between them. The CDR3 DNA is TGTGCCAGCATTAACCTACTAACCGGGGAGCTGTTTTTT. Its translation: CASINLLTGELFF.

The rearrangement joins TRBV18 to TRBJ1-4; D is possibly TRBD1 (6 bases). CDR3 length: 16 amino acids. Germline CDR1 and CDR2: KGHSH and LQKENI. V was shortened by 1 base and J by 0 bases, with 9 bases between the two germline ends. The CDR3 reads CASSPREGATNEKLFF. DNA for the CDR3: TGTGCCAGCTCACCACGGGAGGGGGCAACTAATGAAAAACTGTTTTTT.

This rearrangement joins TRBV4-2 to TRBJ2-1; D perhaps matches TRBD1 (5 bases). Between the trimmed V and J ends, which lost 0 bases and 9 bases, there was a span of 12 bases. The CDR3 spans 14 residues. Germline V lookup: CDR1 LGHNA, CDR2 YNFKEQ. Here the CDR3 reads CASSQDPGLREQFF. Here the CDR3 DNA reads TGTGCCAGCAGCCAAGATCCAGGGTTACGTGAGCAGTTCTTC.

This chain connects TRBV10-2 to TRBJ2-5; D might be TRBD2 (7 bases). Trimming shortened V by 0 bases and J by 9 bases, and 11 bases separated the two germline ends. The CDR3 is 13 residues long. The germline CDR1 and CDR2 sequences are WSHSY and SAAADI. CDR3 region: CASSESGGGSQYF. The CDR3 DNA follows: TGCGCCAGCAGTGAGTCAGGGGGGGGATCCCAGTACTTC.

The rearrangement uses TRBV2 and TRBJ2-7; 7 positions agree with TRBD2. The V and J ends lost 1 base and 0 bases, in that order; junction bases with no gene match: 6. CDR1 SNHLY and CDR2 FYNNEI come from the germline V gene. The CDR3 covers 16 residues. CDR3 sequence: CASSEVISGPSYEQYF. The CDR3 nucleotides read TGTGCCAGCAGTGAAGTAATTAGCGGGCCCTCCTACGAGCAGTACTTC.

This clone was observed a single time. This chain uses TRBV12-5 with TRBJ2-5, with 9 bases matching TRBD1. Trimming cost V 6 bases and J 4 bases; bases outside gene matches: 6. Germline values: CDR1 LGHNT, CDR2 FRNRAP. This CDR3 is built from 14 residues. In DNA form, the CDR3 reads TGTGCTAGTGGGCCCGGACAGGGGATAGAGACCCAGTACTTC. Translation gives CASGPGQGIETQYF.

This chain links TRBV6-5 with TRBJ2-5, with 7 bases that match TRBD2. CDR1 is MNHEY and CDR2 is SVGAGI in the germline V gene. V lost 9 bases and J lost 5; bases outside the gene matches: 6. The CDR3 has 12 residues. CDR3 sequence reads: CASGRAGETQYF. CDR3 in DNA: TGTGCCAGTGGGAGGGCCGGGGAGACCCAGTACTTC.

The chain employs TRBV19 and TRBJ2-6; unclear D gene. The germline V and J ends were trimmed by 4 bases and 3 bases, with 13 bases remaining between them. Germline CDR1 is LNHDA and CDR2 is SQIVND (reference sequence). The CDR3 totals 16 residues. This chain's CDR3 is CASSTPTRGGANVLTF. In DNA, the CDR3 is TGTGCCAGTAGTACACCGACCCGCGGTGGGGCCAACGTCCTGACTTTC.

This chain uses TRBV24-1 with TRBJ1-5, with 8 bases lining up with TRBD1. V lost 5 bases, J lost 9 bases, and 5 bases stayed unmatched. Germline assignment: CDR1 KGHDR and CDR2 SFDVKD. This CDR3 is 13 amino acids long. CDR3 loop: CATSATGQGPQHF. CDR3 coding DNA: TGTGCCACCAGTGCTACCGGACAGGGGCCCCAGCATTTT.

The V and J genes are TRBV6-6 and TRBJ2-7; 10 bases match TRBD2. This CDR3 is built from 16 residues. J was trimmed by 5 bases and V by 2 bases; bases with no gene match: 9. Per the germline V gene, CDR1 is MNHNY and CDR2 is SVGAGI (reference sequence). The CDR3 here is CASSYTSGGAFNEQYF. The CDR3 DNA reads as TGTGCCAGCAGTTACACCAGCGGGGGGGCCTTTAACGAGCAGTACTTC.

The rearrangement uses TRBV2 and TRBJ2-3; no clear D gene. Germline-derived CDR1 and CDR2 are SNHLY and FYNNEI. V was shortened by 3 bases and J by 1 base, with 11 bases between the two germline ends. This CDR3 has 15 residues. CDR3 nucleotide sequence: TGTGCCAGCAGTGACCTCGGTTTCGGCACAGATACGCAGTATTTT. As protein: CASSDLGFGTDTQYF. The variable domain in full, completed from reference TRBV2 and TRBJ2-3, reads EPEVTQTPSHQVTQMGQEVILRCVPISNHLYFYWYRQILGQKVEFLVSFYNNEISEKSEIFDDQFSVERPDGSNFTLKIRSTKLEDSAMYFCASSDLGFGTDTQYFGPGTRLTVL.

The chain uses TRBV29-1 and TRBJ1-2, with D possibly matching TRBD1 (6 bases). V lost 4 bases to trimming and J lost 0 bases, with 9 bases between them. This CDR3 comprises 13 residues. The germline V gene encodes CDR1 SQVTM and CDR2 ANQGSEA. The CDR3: CSVAGGSNYGYTF. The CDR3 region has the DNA TGCAGCGTTGCTGGGGGCTCTAACTATGGCTACACCTTC.

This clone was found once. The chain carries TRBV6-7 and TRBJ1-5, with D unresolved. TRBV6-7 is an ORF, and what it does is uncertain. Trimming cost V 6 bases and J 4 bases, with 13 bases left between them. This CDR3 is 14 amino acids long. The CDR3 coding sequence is TGTGCCAGCAGATCATACCGGGAAAATCAGCCCCAGCATTTT. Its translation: CASRSYRENQPQHF.

CDR3 in DNA: TGTGCCAGCAGACAGGGGGCATTAGGGGCCAACGTCCTGACTTTC. Residues: CASRQGALGANVLTF. This chain uses TRBV28 with TRBJ2-6, with 9 nucleotides matching TRBD1. Germline lookup yields CDR1 MDHEN and CDR2 SYDVKM. V gave up 6 bases and J gave up 4 bases; unmatched junction bases: 4. The CDR3 contains 15 residues.

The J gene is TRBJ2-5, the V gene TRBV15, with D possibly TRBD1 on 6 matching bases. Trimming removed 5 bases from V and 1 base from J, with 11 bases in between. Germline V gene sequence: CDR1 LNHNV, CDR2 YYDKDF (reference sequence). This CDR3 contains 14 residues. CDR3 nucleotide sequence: TGTGCCACCAGCGTACACAGGGCCCAAGAGACCCAGTACTTC. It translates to CATSVHRAQETQYF.

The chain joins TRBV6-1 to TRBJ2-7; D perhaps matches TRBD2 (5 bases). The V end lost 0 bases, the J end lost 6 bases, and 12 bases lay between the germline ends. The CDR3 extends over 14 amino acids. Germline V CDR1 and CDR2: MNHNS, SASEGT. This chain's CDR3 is CASSEAHLAGEQYF. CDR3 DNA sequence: TGTGCCAGCAGTGAAGCGCACCTGGCGGGCGAGCAGTACTTC.

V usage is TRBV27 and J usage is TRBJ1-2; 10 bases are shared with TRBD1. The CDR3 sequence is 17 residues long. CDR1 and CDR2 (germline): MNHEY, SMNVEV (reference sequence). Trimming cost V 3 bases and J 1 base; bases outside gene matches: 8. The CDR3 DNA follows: TGTGCCAGCAGTTTTCGGGACAGGGGACCTTTTAACTATGGCTACACCTTC. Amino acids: CASSFRDRGPFNYGYTF.

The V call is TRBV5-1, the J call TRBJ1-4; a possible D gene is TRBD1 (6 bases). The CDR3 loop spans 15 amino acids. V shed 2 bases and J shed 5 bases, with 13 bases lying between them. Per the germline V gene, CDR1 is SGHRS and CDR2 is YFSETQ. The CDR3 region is CASSLTDSSNEKLFF. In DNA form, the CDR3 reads TGCGCCAGCAGCTTAACGGACAGCTCGAATGAAAAACTGTTTTTT.

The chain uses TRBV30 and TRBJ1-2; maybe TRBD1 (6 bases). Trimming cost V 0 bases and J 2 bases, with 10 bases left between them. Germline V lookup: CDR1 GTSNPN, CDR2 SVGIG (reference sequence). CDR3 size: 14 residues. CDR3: CAWSVAGVNYGYTF. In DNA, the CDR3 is TGTGCCTGGAGTGTGGCAGGGGTAAACTATGGCTACACCTTC.

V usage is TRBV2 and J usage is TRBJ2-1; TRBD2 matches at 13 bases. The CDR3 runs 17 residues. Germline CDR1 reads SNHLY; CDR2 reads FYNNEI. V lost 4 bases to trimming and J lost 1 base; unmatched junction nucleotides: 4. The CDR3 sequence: CASSGGLAGVSYNEQFF. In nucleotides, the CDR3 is TGTGCCAGCAGTGGCGGACTAGCGGGAGTGTCCTACAATGAGCAGTTCTTC.

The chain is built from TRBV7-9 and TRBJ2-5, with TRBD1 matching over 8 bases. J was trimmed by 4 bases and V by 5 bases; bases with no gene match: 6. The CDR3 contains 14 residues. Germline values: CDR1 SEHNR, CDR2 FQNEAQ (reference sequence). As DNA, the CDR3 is TGTGCCAGCAGCCGCTGGACAGGGAGAGAGACCCAGTACTTC. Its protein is CASSRWTGRETQYF.

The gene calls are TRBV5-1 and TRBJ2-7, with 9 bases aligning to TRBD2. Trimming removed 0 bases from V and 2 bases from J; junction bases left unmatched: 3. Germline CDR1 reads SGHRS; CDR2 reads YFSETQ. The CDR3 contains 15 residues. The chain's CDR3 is CASSLAAGGAYEQYF. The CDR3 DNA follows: TGCGCCAGCAGCTTGGCGGCGGGAGGGGCCTACGAGCAGTACTTC.

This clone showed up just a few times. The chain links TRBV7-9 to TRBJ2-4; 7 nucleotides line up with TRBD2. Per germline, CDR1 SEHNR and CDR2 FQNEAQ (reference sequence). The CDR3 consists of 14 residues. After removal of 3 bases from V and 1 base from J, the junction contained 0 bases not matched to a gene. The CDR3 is CASSFGGAKNIQYF. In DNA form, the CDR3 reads TGTGCCAGCAGCTTCGGGGGGGCCAAAAACATTCAGTACTTC.

CDR3 coding DNA: TGTGCCAGCAGTGTCGGGGTCGGGAATCAGCCCCAGCATTTT. Amino acid sequence: CASSVGVGNQPQHF. The chain links TRBV2 to TRBJ1-5; D is unclear. The germline gives CDR1 SNHLY, CDR2 FYNNEI. The CDR3 has 14 residues. Trimming pared 4 bases from V and 4 bases from J, leaving 11 bases between.

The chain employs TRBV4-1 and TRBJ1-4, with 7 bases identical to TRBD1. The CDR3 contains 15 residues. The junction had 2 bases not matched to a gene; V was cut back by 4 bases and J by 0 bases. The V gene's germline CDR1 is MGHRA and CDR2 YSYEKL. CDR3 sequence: CASSRTGATNEKLFF. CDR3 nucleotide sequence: TGCGCCAGCAGCCGAACAGGGGCAACTAATGAAAAACTGTTTTTT.

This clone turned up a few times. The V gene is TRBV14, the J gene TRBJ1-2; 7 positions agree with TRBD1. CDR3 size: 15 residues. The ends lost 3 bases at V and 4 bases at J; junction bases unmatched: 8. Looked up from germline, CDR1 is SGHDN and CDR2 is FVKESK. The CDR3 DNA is TGTGCCAGCAGCCACCGACAGGGTCGTTCCTATGGCTACACCTTC. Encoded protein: CASSHRQGRSYGYTF.

The CDR3 DNA follows: TGTGCCATCAGGGGGATAGGGACACCTTTGACCGGGGAGCTGTTTTTT. It codes for CAIRGIGTPLTGELFF. This chain connects TRBV10-3 to TRBJ2-2, with D perhaps matching TRBD1 (6 bases). Germline-derived CDR1 and CDR2 are ENHRY and SYGVKD. V lost 6 bases, J lost 5 bases, and 19 bases lay in between. This CDR3 has 16 amino acids.